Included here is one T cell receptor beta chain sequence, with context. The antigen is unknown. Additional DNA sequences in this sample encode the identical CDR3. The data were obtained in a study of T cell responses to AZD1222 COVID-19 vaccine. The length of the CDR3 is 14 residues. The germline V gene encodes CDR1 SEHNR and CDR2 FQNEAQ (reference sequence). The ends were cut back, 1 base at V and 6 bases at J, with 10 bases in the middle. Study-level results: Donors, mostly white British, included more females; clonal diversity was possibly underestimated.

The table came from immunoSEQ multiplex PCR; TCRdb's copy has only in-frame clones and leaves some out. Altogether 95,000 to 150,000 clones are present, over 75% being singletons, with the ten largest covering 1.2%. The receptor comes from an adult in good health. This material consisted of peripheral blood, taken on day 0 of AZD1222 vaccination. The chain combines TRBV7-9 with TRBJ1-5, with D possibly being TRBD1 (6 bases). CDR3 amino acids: CASSLEGGSQPQHF. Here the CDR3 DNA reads TGTGCCAGCAGCTTAGAGGGGGGGTCTCAGCCCCAGCATTTT.